The TCR beta chain described here comes from a study of cytomegalovirus exposure and HLA in healthy donors. Findings and limits, study-wide: Previously analyzed data showed that most TCR beta V segments were productive at a frequency of about 87% or about 30%. Across all donors, roughly uniform sequencing depth was an assumption of the presence/absence analyses.

The PCR employed 60 Vbeta primers together with 13 Jbeta primers. The assay was immunoSEQ multiplex PCR, and TCRdb's table has in-frame clones only and misses some. The sample holds about 85,000 clones, roughly three quarters seen once. Trimming stripped 3 bases from V and 4 bases from J, with 13 bases between. This CDR3 comprises 15 residues. Germline-derived CDR1 and CDR2 are SEHNR and FQNEAQ (reference sequence). Comments on this clone: No antigen is known for it.

The receptor's source is a woman aged 45 to 65 in good health and CMV-seropositive. Sequenced sample: PBMCs. The J gene is TRBJ2-1, the V gene TRBV7-9, with D unresolved. The CDR3 DNA sequence: TGTGCCAGCAGCTTCCGTGGGCTTACGTACAATGAGCAGTTCTTC. Its translation is CASSFRGLTYNEQFF.